The clone carrying this T cell receptor beta chain was seen only a few times. Its specificity is not known. This entry is derived from a study of T cells in Graves' hyperthyroidism and ophthalmopathy. Study-level points and caveats: A model of 13 V-J features distinguished ophthalmopathy from stable hyperthyroidism.

Amplified TCR beta CDR3 regions came from RNA transcripts. A set of HTBI primers served as the primers for a first-round RT-PCR of the TCR CDR3. MiXCR, applied by TCRdb to the multiplex PCR reads, yields one record per CDR3 protein. The sample holds 620,000 or so distinct CDR3 sequences, about 14% seen once. The V and J ends lost 4 bases and 2 bases, in that order; junction bases with no gene match: 8. The CDR3 totals 14 residues. The V gene's germline CDR1 is SQVTM and CDR2 ANQGSEA. V gene TRBV29-1 combines with J gene TRBJ2-7; 7 positions agree with TRBD1. The source is a woman in her forties or fifties with Graves' ophthalmopathy. Sequencing was performed on blood. CDR3 loop: CSVGGQFSTYEQYF. Here the CDR3 DNA reads TGCAGCGTTGGGGGACAGTTTAGTACCTACGAGCAGTACTTC.